The 17 T cell receptor beta chains presented below share a single source sample, sequenced in a study of blood T cell repertoires in COVID-19. Measured with immunoSEQ multiplex PCR; TCRdb has only the in-frame clones, and not every one. The sample has 220,000 or so clones, roughly 86% seen once. The sample taken for sequencing was peripheral blood. Receptors originate from a woman aged 50 to 65 with COVID-19, enrolled during active disease.

This clone was seen just once. The V call is TRBV6-5, the J call TRBJ2-7, with 7 bases lining up with TRBD1. The CDR3 sequence is 13 residues long. V trimming: 7 bases; J trimming: 3 bases; junction bases outside the gene matches: 6. Germline V gives CDR1 MNHEY, CDR2 SVGAGI. Written as DNA, the CDR3 is TGTGCCAGCAATCCAGGGGGAAACTACGAGCAGTACGTC. This codes for CASNPGGNYEQYV.

The chain links TRBV15 to TRBJ2-7, with D possibly matching TRBD1 (6 bases). The CDR3 has 13 residues. CDR1 and CDR2 from the germline V gene are LNHNV and YYDKDF (reference sequence). Trimming shortened V by 5 bases and J by 3 bases, and 11 bases separated the two germline ends. CDR3 sequence reads: CATSLGQSYEQYV. The CDR3 nucleotides read TGTGCCACCAGCCTCGGACAGAGCTACGAGCAGTACGTC.

This clone was found a few times. The chain combines TRBV30 with TRBJ2-3, with a weak D call TRBD2 (7 bases). Germline-derived CDR1 and CDR2 are GTSNPN and SVGIG (reference sequence). This CDR3 region has 14 residues. The germline V and J ends were trimmed by 1 base and 6 bases, with 14 bases remaining between them. CDR3: CAWSGGGGWDTQYF. In DNA, the CDR3 is TGTGCCTGGAGTGGAGGGGGGGGATGGGATACGCAGTATTTT. Full variable domain (remainder filled in from reference TRBV30 and TRBJ2-3): SQTIHQWPATLVQPVGSPLSLECTVEGTSNPNLYWYRQAAGRGLQLLFYSVGIGQISSEVPQNLSASRPQDRQFILSSKKLLLSDSGFYLCAWSGGGGWDTQYFGPGTRLTVL.

V and J are TRBV11-2 and TRBJ1-6, with 7 positions matching TRBD1. The CDR3 runs 14 residues. In germline, CDR1 is SGHAT, CDR2 FQNNGV. With 5 bases clipped from V and 6 bases from J, the junction kept 4 bases outside the gene matches. Here the CDR3 reads CASSKGQINSPLHF. CDR3 coding DNA: TGTGCCAGCAGCAAGGGACAGATTAATTCACCCCTCCACTTT.

J is TRBJ1-1 and V is TRBV7-2; D unresolved. CDR1 is SGHTA, CDR2 FQGNSA, per germline. The germline V and J ends were trimmed by 6 bases and 6 bases, with 20 bases remaining between them. This CDR3 is 15 amino acids long. CDR3 region: CASSPTPGRNAEAFF. CDR3 in DNA: TGTGCCAGCAGTCCTACTCCCGGGAGAAACGCTGAAGCTTTCTTT.

The chain employs TRBV27 and TRBJ1-1, with D perhaps TRBD1 (5 bases). Germline CDR1 reads MNHEY; CDR2 reads SMNVEV (reference sequence). The CDR3 loop spans 14 amino acids. The ends were cut back, 5 bases at V and 7 bases at J, with 17 bases in the middle. CDR3 bases: TGTGCCAGCAGTAGCTCCAGGGTTGGCGGTGAAGCTTTCTTT. Its translation: CASSSSRVGGEAFF.

J is TRBJ1-1 and V is TRBV4-1, with TRBD1 identical over 7 bases. The CDR3 is made up of 16 amino acids. Germline trimming cut 1 base from V and 5 bases from J; bases unmatched to any gene: 10. Germline assignment: CDR1 MGHRA and CDR2 YSYEKL. CDR3 amino acids: CASSQGLTGIRTEAFF. In DNA form, the CDR3 reads TGCGCCAGCAGCCAAGGGTTGACAGGGATAAGGACTGAAGCTTTCTTT.

This chain connects TRBV30 to TRBJ1-4; a weak D match, TRBD1 (5 bases). The V and J ends lost 7 bases and 8 bases respectively, with 17 bases between them. Germline lookup yields CDR1 GTSNPN and CDR2 SVGIG (reference sequence). The CDR3 has 13 residues. CDR3 amino acids: CASEGEGKEKLFF. The CDR3 nucleotides are TGTGCCTCCGAAGGGGAGGGAAAAGAAAAACTGTTTTTT. The full variable domain, rest sourced from reference TRBV30 and TRBJ1-4, is SQTIHQWPATLVQPVGSPLSLECTVEGTSNPNLYWYRQAAGRGLQLLFYSVGIGQISSEVPQNLSASRPQDRQFILSSKKLLLSDSGFYLCASEGEGKEKLFFGSGTQLSVL.

This clone has a handful of counts. The chain recombines TRBV6-6 with TRBJ2-2, with 7 bases that match TRBD1. The CDR3 contains 13 residues. V lost 7 bases to trimming and J lost 5 bases; unmatched junction nucleotides: 4. The germline CDR1 and CDR2 sequences are MNHNY and SVGAGI (reference sequence). The CDR3 loop is CASTSTGTGELFF. CDR3 nucleotide sequence: TGTGCCAGCACCTCGACAGGGACCGGGGAGCTGTTTTTT.

At least ten counts were recorded for this clone. The V gene is TRBV7-8, the J gene TRBJ2-7; D is undetermined. The CDR3 consists of 12 residues. V dropped 5 bases and J dropped 2 bases, with 7 bases sitting between them. Germline-derived CDR1 and CDR2 are SGHVS and FQNEAQ. CDR3 in DNA: TGTGCCAGCAGCATCCGGGCCTACGAGCAGTACTTC. Encoded protein: CASSIRAYEQYF.

Written as DNA, the CDR3 is TGCGCCAGCAGTGAACTTAACCCAGATACGCAGTATTTT. Amino acids: CASSELNPDTQYF. This chain connects TRBV10-1 to TRBJ2-3; no clear D gene. The V end was cut by 3 bases, the J end by 4 bases, with 8 bases between. The CDR3 runs 13 residues. CDR1 is WNHNN, CDR2 SYGVQD, per germline (reference sequence).

V usage is TRBV6-4 and J usage is TRBJ2-5; no clear D gene. V was pared by 8 bases and J by 5 bases, with 12 bases between. Looked up from germline, CDR1 is MRHNA and CDR2 is SNTAGT. The CDR3 has 12 amino acids. The CDR3 bases are TGTGCCAGCGGTCGGGTACTCGAGACCCAGTACTTC. Amino acids: CASGRVLETQYF.

CDR3 sequence reads: CASSRTSWGSGPNTGELFF. The DNA for the CDR3 is TGTGCCAGCAGTCGGACTTCCTGGGGGAGCGGGCCGAACACCGGGGAGCTGTTTTTT. The chain is built from TRBV11-3 and TRBJ2-2, with D perhaps TRBD2 (6 bases). The CDR3 is made up of 19 amino acids. Germline V gives CDR1 SGHNT, CDR2 YENEEA. Trimming pared 6 bases from V and 0 bases from J, leaving 23 bases between.

J is TRBJ2-1 and V is TRBV24-1, with 8 bases aligning to TRBD1. The CDR3 loop spans 19 amino acids. In germline, CDR1 is KGHDR, CDR2 SFDVKD. V shed 2 bases and J 0 bases; nucleotides not matched to a gene: 11. The CDR3 region is CATSDSIPRQGLSYNEQFF. In DNA, the CDR3 is TGTGCCACCAGTGATTCCATCCCACGACAGGGGCTCTCCTACAATGAGCAGTTCTTC.

This chain uses TRBV2 with TRBJ2-1; 11 bases map to TRBD2. Trimming at V came to 8 bases and at J to 7 bases, leaving 7 bases not matched to a gene. This CDR3 is built from 14 residues. Germline assignment: CDR1 SNHLY and CDR2 FYNNEI. The CDR3 bases are TGTGCCAGCGGGTTAGCGGGGGGGCTGAATGAGCAGTTCTTC. Translated, it gives CASGLAGGLNEQFF.

The chain is built from TRBV5-4 and TRBJ2-1; TRBD2 might be the D (5 bases). CDR1 SGHNT and CDR2 YYREEE come from the germline V gene (reference sequence). V lost 4 bases and J 6 bases, leaving 11 bases between the germline ends. This CDR3 has 13 amino acids. CDR3 amino acids: CASSPRGGNEQFF. The DNA for the CDR3 is TGTGCCAGCAGCCCCCGGGGTGGCAATGAGCAGTTCTTC.

The V call is TRBV5-1, the J call TRBJ2-3, with D unresolved. Trimming cost V 2 bases and J 3 bases, with 13 bases left between them. The CDR3 runs to 15 residues. Germline V gives CDR1 SGHRS, CDR2 YFSETQ. The CDR3 region has the DNA TGCGCCAGCAGCTTTGAATCAGTTCTTACAGATACGCAGTATTTT. It yields the protein CASSFESVLTDTQYF.